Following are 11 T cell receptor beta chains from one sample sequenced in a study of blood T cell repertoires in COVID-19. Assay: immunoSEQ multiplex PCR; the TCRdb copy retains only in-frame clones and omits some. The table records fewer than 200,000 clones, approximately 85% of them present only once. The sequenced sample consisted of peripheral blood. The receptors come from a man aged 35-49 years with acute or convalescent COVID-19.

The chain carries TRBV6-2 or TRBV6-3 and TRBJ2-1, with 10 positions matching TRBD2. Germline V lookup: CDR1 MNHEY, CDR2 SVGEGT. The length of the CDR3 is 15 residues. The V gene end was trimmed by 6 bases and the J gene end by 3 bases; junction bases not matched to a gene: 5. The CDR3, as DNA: TGTGCCAGCAGCCTAGCGGGGGAGAACTACAATGAGCAGTTCTTC. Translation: CASSLAGENYNEQFF.

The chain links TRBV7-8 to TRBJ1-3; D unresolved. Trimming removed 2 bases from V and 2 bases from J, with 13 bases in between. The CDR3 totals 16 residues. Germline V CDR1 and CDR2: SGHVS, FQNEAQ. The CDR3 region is CASSLREVATGNTIYF. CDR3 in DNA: TGTGCCAGCAGCTTACGCGAGGTAGCAACTGGAAACACCATATATTTT.

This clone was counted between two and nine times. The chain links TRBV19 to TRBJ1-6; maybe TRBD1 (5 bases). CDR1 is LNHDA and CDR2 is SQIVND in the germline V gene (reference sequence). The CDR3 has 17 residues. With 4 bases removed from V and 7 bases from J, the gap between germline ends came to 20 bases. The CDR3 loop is CASSKIDRGRGNSPLHF. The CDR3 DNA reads TGTGCCAGTAGTAAAATCGACCGGGGACGGGGGAATTCACCCCTCCACTTT.

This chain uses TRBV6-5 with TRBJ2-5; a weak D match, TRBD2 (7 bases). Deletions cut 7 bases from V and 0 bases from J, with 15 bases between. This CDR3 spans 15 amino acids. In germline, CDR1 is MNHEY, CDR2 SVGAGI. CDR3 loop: CASNPRGAYQETQYF. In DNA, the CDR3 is TGTGCCAGCAATCCCCGGGGGGCGTACCAAGAGACCCAGTACTTC.

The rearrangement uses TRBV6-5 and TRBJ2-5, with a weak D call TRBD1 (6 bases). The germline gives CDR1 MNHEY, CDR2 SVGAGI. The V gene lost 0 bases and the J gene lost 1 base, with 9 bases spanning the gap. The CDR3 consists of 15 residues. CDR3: CASSYSGRGQETQYF. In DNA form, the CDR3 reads TGTGCCAGCAGTTACTCTGGCAGGGGCCAAGAGACCCAGTACTTC.

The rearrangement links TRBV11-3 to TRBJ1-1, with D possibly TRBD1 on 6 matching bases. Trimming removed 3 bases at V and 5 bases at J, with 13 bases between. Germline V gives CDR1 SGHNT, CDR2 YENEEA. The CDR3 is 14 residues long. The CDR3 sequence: CASSFTGSGTEAFF. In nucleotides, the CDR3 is TGTGCCAGCAGCTTTACAGGGAGTGGGACTGAAGCTTTCTTT.

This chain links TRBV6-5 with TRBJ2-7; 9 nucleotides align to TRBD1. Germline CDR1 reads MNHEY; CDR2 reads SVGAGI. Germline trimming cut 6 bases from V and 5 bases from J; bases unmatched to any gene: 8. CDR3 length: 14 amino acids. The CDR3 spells CASRATGGGHEQYF. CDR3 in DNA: TGTGCCAGCAGGGCTACAGGGGGCGGGCACGAGCAGTACTTC.

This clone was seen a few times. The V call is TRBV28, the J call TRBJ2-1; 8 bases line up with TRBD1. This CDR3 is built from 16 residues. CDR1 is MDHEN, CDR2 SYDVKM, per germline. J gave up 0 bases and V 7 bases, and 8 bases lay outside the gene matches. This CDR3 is CASTRTGSVSYNEQFF. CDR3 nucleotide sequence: TGTGCCAGCACTCGGACAGGGTCCGTCTCCTACAATGAGCAGTTCTTC.

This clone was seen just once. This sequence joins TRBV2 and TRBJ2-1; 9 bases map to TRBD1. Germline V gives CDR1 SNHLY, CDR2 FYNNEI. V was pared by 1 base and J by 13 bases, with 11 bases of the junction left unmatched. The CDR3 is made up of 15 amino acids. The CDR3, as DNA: TGTGCCAGCAGTGAAGTGCGAGGACAGGGGTTGGAACAGTTCTTC. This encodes CASSEVRGQGLEQFF.

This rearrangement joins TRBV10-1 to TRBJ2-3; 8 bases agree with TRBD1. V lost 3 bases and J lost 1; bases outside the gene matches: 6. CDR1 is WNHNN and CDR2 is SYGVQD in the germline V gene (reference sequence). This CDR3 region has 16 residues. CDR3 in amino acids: CASSDTTGGGTDTQYF. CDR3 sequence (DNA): TGCGCCAGCAGTGACACTACAGGGGGTGGCACAGATACGCAGTATTTT.

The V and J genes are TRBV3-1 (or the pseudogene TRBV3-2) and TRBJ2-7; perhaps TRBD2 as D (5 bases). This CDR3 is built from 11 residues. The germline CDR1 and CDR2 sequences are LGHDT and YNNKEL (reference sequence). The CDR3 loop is CAAGGYYEQYF. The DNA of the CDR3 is TGTGCGGCAGGAGGATACTACGAGCAGTACTTC.